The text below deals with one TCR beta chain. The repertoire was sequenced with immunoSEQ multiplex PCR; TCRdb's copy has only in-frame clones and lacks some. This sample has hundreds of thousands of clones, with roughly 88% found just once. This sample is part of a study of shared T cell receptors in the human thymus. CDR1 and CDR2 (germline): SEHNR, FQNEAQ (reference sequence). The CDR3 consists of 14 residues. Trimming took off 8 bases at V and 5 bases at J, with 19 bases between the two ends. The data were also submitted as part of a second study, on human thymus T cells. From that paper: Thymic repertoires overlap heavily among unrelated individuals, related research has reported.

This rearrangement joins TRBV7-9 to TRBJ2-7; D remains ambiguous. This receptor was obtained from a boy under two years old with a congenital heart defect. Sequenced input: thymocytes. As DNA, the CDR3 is TGTGCCAGCCGACGACTGGAGTTCACCAACGAGCAGTACTTC. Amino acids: CASRRLEFTNEQYF.